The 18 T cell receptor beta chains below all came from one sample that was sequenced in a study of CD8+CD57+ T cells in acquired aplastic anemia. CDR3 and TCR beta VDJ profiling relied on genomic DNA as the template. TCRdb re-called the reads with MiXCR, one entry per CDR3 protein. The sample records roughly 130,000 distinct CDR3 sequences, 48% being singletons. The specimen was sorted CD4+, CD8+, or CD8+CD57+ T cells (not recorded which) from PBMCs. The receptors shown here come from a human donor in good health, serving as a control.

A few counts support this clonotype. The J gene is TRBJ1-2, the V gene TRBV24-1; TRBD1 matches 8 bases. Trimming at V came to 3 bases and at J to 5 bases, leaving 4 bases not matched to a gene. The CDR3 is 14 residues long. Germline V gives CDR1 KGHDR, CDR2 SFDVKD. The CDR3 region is CATSDTGTGYGYTF. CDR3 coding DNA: TGTGCCACCAGTGATACCGGGACAGGATATGGCTACACCTTC.

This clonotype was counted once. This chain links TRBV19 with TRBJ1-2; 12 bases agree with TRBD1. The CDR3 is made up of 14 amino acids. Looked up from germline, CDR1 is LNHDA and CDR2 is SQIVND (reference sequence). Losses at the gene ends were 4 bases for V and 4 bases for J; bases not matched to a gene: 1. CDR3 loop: CASSKGQGAYGYTF. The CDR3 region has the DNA TGTGCCAGTAGTAAGGGACAGGGGGCCTATGGCTACACCTTC. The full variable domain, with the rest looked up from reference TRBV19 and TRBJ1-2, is DGGITQSPKYLFRKEGQNVTLSCEQNLNHDAMYWYRQDPGQGLRLIYYSQIVNDFQKGDIAEGYSVSREKKESFPLTVTSAQKNPTAFYLCASSKGQGAYGYTFGSGTRLTVV.

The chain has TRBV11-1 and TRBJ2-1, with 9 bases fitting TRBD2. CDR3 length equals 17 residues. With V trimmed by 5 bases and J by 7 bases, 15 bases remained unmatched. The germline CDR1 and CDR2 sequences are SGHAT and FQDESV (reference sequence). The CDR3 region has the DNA TGTGCCAGCAGCCCCGGGGGACTGGCGGGGGGGTTTAATGAGCAGTTCTTC. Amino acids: CASSPGGLAGGFNEQFF.

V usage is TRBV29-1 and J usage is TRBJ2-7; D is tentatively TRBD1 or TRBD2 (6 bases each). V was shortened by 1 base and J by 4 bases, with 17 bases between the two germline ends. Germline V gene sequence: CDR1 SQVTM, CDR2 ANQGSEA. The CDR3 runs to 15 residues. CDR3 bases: TGCAGCGTTGAAGCCACCCTGGGGGGCAGGTACGAGCAGTACTTC. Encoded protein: CSVEATLGGRYEQYF.

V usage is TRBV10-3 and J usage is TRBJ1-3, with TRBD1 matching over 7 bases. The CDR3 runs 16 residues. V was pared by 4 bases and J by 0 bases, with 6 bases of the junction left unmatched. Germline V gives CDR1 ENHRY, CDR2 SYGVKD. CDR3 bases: TGTGCCATCAGTGGGGGACAGACGATCTCTGGAAACACCATATATTTT. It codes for CAISGGQTISGNTIYF.

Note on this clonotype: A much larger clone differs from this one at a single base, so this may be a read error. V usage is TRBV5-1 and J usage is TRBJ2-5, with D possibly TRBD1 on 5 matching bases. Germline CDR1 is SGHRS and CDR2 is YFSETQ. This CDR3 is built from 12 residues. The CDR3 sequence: CASRRQQEAQYF. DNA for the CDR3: TGCGCCAGCAGACGACAGCAAGAGGCCCAGTACTTC.

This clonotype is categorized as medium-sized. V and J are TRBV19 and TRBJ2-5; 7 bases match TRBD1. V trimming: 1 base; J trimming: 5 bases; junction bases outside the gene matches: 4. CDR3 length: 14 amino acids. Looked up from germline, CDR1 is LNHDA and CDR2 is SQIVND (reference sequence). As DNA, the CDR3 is TGTGCCAGTAGTATAGGACAGGGCGGGGAGACCCAGTACTTC. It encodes CASSIGQGGETQYF.

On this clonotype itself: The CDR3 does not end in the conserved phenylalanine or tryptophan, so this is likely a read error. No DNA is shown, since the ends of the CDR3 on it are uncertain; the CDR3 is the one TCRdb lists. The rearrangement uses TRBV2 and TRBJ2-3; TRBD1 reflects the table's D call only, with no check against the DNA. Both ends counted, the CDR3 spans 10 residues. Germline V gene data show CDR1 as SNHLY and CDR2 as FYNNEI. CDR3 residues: CASSEGTGFY.

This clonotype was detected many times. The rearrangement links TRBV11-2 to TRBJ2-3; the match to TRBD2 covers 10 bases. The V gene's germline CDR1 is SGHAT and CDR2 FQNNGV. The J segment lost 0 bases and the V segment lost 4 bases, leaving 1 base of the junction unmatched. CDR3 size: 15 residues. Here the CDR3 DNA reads TGTGCCAGCAGCTCGGGACTAGCGAGCACAGATACGCAGTATTTT. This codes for CASSSGLASTDTQYF.

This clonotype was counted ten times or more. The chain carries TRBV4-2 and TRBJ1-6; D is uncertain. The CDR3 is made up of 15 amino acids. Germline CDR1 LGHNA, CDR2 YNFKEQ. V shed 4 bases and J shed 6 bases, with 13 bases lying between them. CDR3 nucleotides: TGTGCCAGCAGCCGAGATATGGGCACTAATTCACCCCTCCACTTT. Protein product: CASSRDMGTNSPLHF.

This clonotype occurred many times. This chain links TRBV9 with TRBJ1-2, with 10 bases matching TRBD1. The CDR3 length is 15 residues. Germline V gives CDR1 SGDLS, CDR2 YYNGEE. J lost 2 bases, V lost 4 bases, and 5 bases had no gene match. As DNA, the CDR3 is TGTGCCAGCAGCCCAAGGACAGGGGGGAACTATGGCTACACCTTC. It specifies CASSPRTGGNYGYTF. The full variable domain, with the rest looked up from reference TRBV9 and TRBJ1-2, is DSGVTQTPKHLITATGQRVTLRCSPRSGDLSVYWYQQSLDQGLQFLIQYYNGEERAKGNILERFSAQQFPDLHSELNLSSLELGDSALYFCASSPRTGGNYGYTFGSGTRLTVV.

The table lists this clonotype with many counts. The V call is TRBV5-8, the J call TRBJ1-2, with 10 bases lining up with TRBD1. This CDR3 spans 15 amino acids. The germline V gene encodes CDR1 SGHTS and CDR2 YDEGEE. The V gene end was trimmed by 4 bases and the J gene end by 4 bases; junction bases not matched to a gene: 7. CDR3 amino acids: CASSPDRGLSYGYTF. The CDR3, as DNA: TGTGCCAGCAGCCCCGACAGGGGGCTTAGCTATGGCTACACCTTC.

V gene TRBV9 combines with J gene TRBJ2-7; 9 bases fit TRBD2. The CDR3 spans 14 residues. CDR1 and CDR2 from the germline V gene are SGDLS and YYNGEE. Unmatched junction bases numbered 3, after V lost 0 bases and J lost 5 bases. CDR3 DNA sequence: TGTGCCAGCAGCGTAGGAGCTAGCGGGGACGAGCAGTACTTC. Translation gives CASSVGASGDEQYF.

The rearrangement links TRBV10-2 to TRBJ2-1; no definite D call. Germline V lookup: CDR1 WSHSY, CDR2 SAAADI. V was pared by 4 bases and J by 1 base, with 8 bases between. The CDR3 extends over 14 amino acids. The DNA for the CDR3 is TGCGCCAGCAGTGCCGACGGTTCCTACAATGAGCAGTTCTTC. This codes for CASSADGSYNEQFF.

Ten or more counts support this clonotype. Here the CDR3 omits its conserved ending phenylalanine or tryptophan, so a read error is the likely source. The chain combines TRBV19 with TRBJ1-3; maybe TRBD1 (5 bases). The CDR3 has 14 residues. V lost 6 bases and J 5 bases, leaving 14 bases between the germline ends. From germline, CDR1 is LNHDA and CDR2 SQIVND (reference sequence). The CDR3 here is CASRNRDGRNTIYL. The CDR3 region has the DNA TGTGCCAGTAGGAACCGGGACGGGCGAAACACCATATATCTT.

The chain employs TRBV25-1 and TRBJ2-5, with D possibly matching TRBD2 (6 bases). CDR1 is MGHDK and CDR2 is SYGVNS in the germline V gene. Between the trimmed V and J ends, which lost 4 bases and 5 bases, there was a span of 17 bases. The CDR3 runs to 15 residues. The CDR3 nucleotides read TGTGCCAGCAGTGGGCTAGCGCAAACCCAGGAGACCCAGTACTTC. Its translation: CASSGLAQTQETQYF.

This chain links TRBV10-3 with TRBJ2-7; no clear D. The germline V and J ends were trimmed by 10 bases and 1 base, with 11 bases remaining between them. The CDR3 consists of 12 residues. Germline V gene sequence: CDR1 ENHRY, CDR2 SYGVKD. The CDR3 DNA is TGTGCCACTGGGCTGGGGTCCTACGAGCAGTACTTC. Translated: CATGLGSYEQYF.

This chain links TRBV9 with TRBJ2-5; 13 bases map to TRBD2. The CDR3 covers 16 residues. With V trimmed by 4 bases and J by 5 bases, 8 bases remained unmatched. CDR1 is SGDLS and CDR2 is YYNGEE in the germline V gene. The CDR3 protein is CASSSSGTSGTETQYF. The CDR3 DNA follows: TGTGCCAGCAGCTCGTCCGGGACTAGCGGGACCGAGACCCAGTACTTC.